This is a list of T cell receptor beta chains from one sample in a study of T cell responses to AZD1222 COVID-19 vaccine. This table comes from immunoSEQ multiplex PCR, and its TCRdb copy is limited to in-frame clones, with some not included. The sample consists of 150,000 or so clones, 80% to 90% of them appearing once. The sample consisted of peripheral blood, taken on day 0 of AZD1222 vaccination. The receptor set was obtained from an adult in good health. The CDR3 runs from the conserved cysteine through the conserved F or W. The D gene is left open where the match is weak. Rows give clone size only sometimes, using once, few, many, or a class for an expanded clone.

clone_size j_call v_call d_call cdr3_aa cdr3_nt
- TRBJ2-7 TRBV20-1 - CSASRIEQYF TGCAGTGCCAGCAGAATCGAGCAGTACTTC
- TRBJ2-7 TRBV28 - CASSDPGIPGTYEQYF TGTGCCAGCAGCGACCCGGGGATCCCGGGGACCTACGAGCAGTACTTC
once TRBJ1-2 TRBV27 - CASGGIPADRNYGYTF TGTGCCAGCGGGGGGATCCCTGCGGACCGTAACTATGGCTACACCTTC
- TRBJ1-2 TRBV5-5 TRBD1 CASSRGEGAVDGYTF TGTGCCAGCAGCCGCGGGGAGGGGGCGGTTGATGGCTACACCTTC
- TRBJ1-2 TRBV7-9 - CASSSNPKGPSLGGYTF TGTGCCAGCAGCTCCAACCCCAAGGGCCCCAGTTTAGGGGGCTACACCTTC
- TRBJ2-1 TRBV6-1 TRBD2 CASSVFTSGGTYNEQFF TGTGCCAGCAGTGTTTTCACTAGCGGGGGGACCTACAATGAGCAGTTCTTC
once TRBJ1-3 TRBV11-2 - CASSLVSGRRLSGNTIYF TGTGCCAGCAGCTTAGTTTCGGGACGGAGACTCTCTGGAAACACCATATATTTT
- TRBJ1-5 TRBV19 - CASRTQTGSQRSSQHF TGTGCCAGTAGAACCCAAACAGGGTCTCAACGATCATCCCAGCATTTT
- TRBJ2-1 TRBV4-3 TRBD2 CASSQAGGSILNEQFF TGCGCCAGCAGCCAAGCTGGCGGGAGTATATTAAATGAGCAGTTCTTC
- TRBJ2-2 TRBV19 TRBD2 CASSDWSGRGTGELFF TGTGCCAGTAGTGATTGGAGCGGGAGAGGAACCGGGGAGCTGTTTTTT
- TRBJ2-1 TRBV5-8 - CASSPGNEDNEQFF TGTGCCAGCAGCCCAGGAAACGAAGACAATGAGCAGTTCTTC
- TRBJ1-6 TRBV11-2 - CASSLSPAHQSPLHF TGTGCCAGCAGCCTAAGCCCTGCCCATCAATCACCCCTCCACTTT
- TRBJ2-5 TRBV5-1 - CASSLGGGETQYF TGCGCCAGCAGCTTAGGTGGAGGAGAGACCCAGTACTTC
- TRBJ2-5 TRBV7-2 - CASTRGGGMETQYF TGTGCCAGCACTCGGGGAGGGGGCATGGAGACCCAGTACTTC
once TRBJ2-7 TRBV6-5 TRBD2 CASSSGTRKRYEQYF TGTGCCAGCAGTTCCGGGACTAGGAAGCGCTACGAGCAGTACTTC
- TRBJ1-2 TRBV3-1/TRBV3-2 - CASSQGDWGYTF TGTGCCAGCAGCCAAGGGGACTGGGGCTACACCTTC
- TRBJ1-5 TRBV19 TRBD1 CASSDRGPGGNQPQHF TGTGCCAGTAGTGACAGGGGACCAGGGGGCAATCAGCCCCAGCATTTT
- TRBJ1-2 TRBV19 - CASSSDRLYGYTF TGTGCCAGTAGTTCGGACAGACTCTATGGCTACACCTTC
- TRBJ2-2 TRBV28 - CASRSLNGELFF TGTGCCAGCAGGAGCCTGAACGGGGAGCTGTTTTTT
- TRBJ1-1 TRBV7-2 TRBD1 CASSQPRGLGAFF TGTGCCAGCAGCCAGCCCAGGGGGCTTGGAGCTTTCTTT
- TRBJ2-7 TRBV14 TRBD2 CASSQNTGGRFPYEQYF TGTGCCAGCAGCCAGAATACGGGCGGGAGATTCCCCTACGAGCAGTACTTC
- TRBJ2-3 TRBV14 - CASSRPAAPDTQYF TGTGCCAGCAGCCGCCCCGCGGCCCCAGATACGCAGTATTTT
- TRBJ2-2 TRBV11-3 - CASSLDLRHANTGELFF TGTGCCAGCAGCTTAGATCTCAGGCACGCGAACACCGGGGAGCTGTTTTTT
- TRBJ2-7 TRBV19 TRBD2 CASSIALAGGGGSYEQYF TGTGCCAGTAGTATCGCACTAGCGGGAGGAGGAGGATCCTACGAGCAGTACTTC
- TRBJ2-1 TRBV7-2 TRBD1 CASSFRPGGYNEQFF TGTGCCAGCAGCTTTCGGCCAGGGGGCTACAATGAGCAGTTCTTC
- TRBJ1-1 TRBV7-9 TRBD1 CASSFNQGANTEAFF TGTGCCAGCAGCTTTAATCAGGGGGCAAACACTGAAGCTTTCTTT
- TRBJ1-1 TRBV5-1 - CASSLYLQATEAFF TGCGCCAGCAGCCTCTACCTCCAGGCTACTGAAGCTTTCTTT
- TRBJ2-3 TRBV7-2 - CASSLVGVGVDF TGTGCCAGCAGCTTAGTCGGGGTGGGCGTTGATTTT
- TRBJ1-1 TRBV7-6 TRBD1 CASSLPVRGIENTEAFF TGTGCCAGCAGCCTACCAGTCAGGGGGATTGAGAACACTGAAGCTTTCTTT
- TRBJ1-1 TRBV3-1/TRBV3-2 - CASSSRHKRNTEAFF TGTGCCAGCAGCTCCCGGCATAAAAGGAACACTGAAGCTTTCTTT